This TCR beta chain was documented in a study of identical twins. Study-level findings and limits: With abundant cord blood beta clonotypes, insertions were fewer; memory repertoires showed no such pattern. Part of the zero-insertion signal could reflect confounding by invariant MAIT and iNKT cells.

Template switching (which added a universal primer site) was used, and cDNA carried unique molecular identifiers. TCRdb re-called the 5' RACE reads with MiXCR, one entry per CDR3 protein. The sample consists of about 890,000 distinct CDR3 sequences, more than 9% of them appearing once. Regarding this clonotype: Antigen: not known.

The same data also went into a second study, on yellow fever vaccine responses in identical twins.

Sequencing used PBMCs. The clonotype comes from a woman in her late teens or twenties in good health.

CDR3 bases: TGTGCCAGCAGCTTCGGGACTACTAACAATGAGCAGTTCTTC. Translated: CASSFGTTNNEQFF. The rearrangement joins TRBV5-5 to TRBJ2-1, with 7 bases matching TRBD2. The germline V gene has CDR1 SGHKS and CDR2 YYEKEE (reference sequence). V was pared by 2 bases and J by 5 bases, with 4 bases of the junction left unmatched. The CDR3 has 14 amino acids. Full variable domain (missing parts from reference TRBV5-5 and TRBJ2-1): DAGVTQSPTHLIKTRGQQVTLRCSPISGHKSVSWYQQVLGQGPQFIFQYYEKEERGRGNFPDRFSARQFPNYSSELNVNALLLGDSALYLCASSFGTTNNEQFFGPGTRLTVL.